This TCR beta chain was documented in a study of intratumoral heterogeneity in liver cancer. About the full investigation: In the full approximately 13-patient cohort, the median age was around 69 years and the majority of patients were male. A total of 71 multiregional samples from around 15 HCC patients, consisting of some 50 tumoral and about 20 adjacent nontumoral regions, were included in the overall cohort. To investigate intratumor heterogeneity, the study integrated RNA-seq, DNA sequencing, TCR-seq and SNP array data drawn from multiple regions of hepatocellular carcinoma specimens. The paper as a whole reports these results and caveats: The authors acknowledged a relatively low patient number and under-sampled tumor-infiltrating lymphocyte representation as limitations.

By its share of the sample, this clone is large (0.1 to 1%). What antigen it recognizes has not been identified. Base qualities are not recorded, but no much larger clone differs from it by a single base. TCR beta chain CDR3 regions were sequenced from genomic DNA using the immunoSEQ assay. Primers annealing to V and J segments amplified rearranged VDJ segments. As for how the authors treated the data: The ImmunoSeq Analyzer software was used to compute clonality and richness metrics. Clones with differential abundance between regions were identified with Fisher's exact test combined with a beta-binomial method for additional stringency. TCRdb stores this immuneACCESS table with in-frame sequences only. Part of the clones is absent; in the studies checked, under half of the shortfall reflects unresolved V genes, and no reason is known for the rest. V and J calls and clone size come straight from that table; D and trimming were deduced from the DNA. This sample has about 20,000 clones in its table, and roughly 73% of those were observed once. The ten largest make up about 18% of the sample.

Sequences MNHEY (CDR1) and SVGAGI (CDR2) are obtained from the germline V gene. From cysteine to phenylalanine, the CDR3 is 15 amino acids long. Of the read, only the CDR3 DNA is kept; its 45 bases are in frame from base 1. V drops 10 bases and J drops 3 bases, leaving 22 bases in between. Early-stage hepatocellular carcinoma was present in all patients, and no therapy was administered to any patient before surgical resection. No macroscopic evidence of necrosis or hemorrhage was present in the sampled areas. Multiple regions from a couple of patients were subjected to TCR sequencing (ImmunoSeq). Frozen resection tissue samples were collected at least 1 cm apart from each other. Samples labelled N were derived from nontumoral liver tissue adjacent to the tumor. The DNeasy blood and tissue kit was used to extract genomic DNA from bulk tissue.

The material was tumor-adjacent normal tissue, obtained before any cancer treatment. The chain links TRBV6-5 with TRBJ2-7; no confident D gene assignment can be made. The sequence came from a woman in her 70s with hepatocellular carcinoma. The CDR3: CATTFVGMGGYEQYF. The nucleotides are TGTGCCACGACCTTCGTAGGCATGGGTGGCTACGAGCAGTACTTC.